The present T cell receptor beta chain was sequenced within a study of patients and donors after allogeneic stem cell transplantation. In germline, CDR1 is SGHTA, CDR2 FQGTGA. This CDR3 has 15 residues. The ends lost 5 bases at V and 1 base at J; junction bases unmatched: 7. TCRdb analysed the RT-PCR reads with MiXCR anew, one entry per CDR3 protein. Of approximately 9,500 distinct CDR3 sequences in the sample, under 5% were seen once. This clonotype was detected many times. The sample comprised blood, either unsorted or a sorted T cell fraction (not recorded which). The V gene is TRBV7-3, the J gene TRBJ2-5; 7 positions agree with TRBD1. The sequence derives from a human donor who was either an allogeneic HSCT recipient or a stem cell or donor lymphocyte infusion donor (not recorded which). It is not recorded whose cells these are; they may come from a transplant donor. CDR3 DNA: TGTGCCAGCAGCACAACAGGGGATATCCAAGAGACCCAGTACTTC. It is translated as CASSTTGDIQETQYF.